These T cell receptor beta chains were read from a single sample in a study of blood T cell repertoires in COVID-19. This table comes from immunoSEQ multiplex PCR, and its TCRdb copy is limited to in-frame clones, with some not included. Among some 110,000 clones listed, about 85% were seen once. The sequencing sample was made of peripheral blood. The receptors derive from a man in his forties or fifties with acute or convalescent COVID-19. CDR3s include the opening cysteine and the closing phenylalanine or tryptophan. Each record gives: V gene, D gene, J gene, CDR3 length, CDR3 DNA, CDR3 protein. A D gene is named only where the DNA matches it firmly.

V: TRBV19; D: .; J: TRBJ1-2; length: 14; DNA: TGTGCCAGTAGTATTCCACAGGGTGGCCATGGCTACACCTTC; CDR3: CASSIPQGGHGYTF
V: TRBV7-2; D: .; J: TRBJ2-2; length: 15; DNA: TGTGCCAGCAGCTTATTCAGCGGGAACACCGGGGAGCTGTTTTTT; CDR3: CASSLFSGNTGELFF
V: TRBV2; D: TRBD1; J: TRBJ1-5; length: 16; DNA: TGTGCCAGCAGTGAAGCGACAGGGGTGCACAATCAGCCCCAGCATTTT; CDR3: CASSEATGVHNQPQHF
V: TRBV28; D: .; J: TRBJ1-4; length: 15; DNA: TGTGCCAGCAGTCCCAAAGGGGCCTTAAATGAAAAACTGTTTTTT; CDR3: CASSPKGALNEKLFF
V: TRBV19; D: TRBD1; J: TRBJ1-1; length: 17; DNA: TGTGCCAGTAGTCCTGGACAGGCGCCACGAATGAACACTGAAGCTTTCTTT; CDR3: CASSPGQAPRMNTEAFF
V: TRBV18; D: .; J: TRBJ2-2; length: 12; DNA: TGTGCCGGATCGGAGGGGACCGGGGAGCTGTTTTTT; CDR3: CAGSEGTGELFF
V: TRBV4-1; D: .; J: TRBJ2-1; length: 14; DNA: TGCGCCAGCAGCCACGGACAGCCCTACAATGAGCAGTTCTTC; CDR3: CASSHGQPYNEQFF
V: TRBV10-3; D: .; J: TRBJ1-1; length: 14; DNA: TGTGCCACCGCGGCGGGCGCCGAGGGAACTGAAGCTTTCTTT; CDR3: CATAAGAEGTEAFF
V: TRBV6-5; D: .; J: TRBJ1-1; length: 15; DNA: TGTGCCATCAAACTTTACCCGGGGGGCTCAGGTGAAGCTTTCTTT; CDR3: CAIKLYPGGSGEAFF
V: TRBV5-4; D: TRBD2; J: TRBJ2-1; length: 17; DNA: TGTGCCAGCAGCTTGGGAGCGGGGGGACTTAATTACAATGAGCAGTTCTTC; CDR3: CASSLGAGGLNYNEQFF
V: TRBV11-3; D: TRBD1; J: TRBJ1-1; length: 14; DNA: TGTGCCAGCAGCTCTAGACAGGGGGACACTGAAGCTTTCTTT; CDR3: CASSSRQGDTEAFF
V: TRBV6-2/TRBV6-3; D: TRBD2; J: TRBJ2-1; length: 13; DNA: TGTGCCAGCAGCCGACTAGCGTTCAATGAGCAGTTCTTC; CDR3: CASSRLAFNEQFF
V: TRBV7-8; D: .; J: TRBJ1-5; length: 14; DNA: TGTGCCAGCAGCCCTCAACAGAGCAATCAGCCCCAGCATTTT; CDR3: CASSPQQSNQPQHF
V: TRBV20-1; D: TRBD1; J: TRBJ2-3; length: 11; DNA: TGCAGTGCTGGACAGGGGCATACGCAGTATTTT; CDR3: CSAGQGHTQYF
V: TRBV5-1; D: TRBD2; J: TRBJ2-3; length: 16; DNA: TGCGCCAGCAGCTTGGTGGCGGGAGGTAGCACAGATACGCAGTATTTT; CDR3: CASSLVAGGSTDTQYF
V: TRBV16; D: .; J: TRBJ1-3; length: 14; DNA: TGTGCCAGCAGCCAAGAGGGCTCTGGAAACACCATATATTTT; CDR3: CASSQEGSGNTIYF
V: TRBV5-1; D: .; J: TRBJ1-1; length: 16; DNA: TGCGCCAGCACCATAAGGGGGGGGCGGATAAACACTGAAGCTTTCTTT; CDR3: CASTIRGGRINTEAFF